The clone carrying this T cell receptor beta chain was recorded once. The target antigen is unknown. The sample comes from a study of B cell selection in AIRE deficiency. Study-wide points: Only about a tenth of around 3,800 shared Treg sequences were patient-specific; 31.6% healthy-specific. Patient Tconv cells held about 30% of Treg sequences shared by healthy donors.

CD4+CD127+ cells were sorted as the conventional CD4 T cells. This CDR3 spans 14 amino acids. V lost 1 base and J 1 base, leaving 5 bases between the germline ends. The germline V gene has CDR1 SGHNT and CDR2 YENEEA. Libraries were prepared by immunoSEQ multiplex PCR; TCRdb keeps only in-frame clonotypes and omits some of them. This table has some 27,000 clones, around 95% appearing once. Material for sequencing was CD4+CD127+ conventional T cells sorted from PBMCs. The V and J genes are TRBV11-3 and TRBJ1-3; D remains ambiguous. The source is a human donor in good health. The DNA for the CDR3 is TGTGCCAGCAGCTTAGGAGGGTCTGGAAACACCATATATTTT. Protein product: CASSLGGSGNTIYF.